The TCR beta chain under discussion was sequenced for a study of cytomegalovirus exposure and HLA in healthy donors. Findings of the study overall: The study recorded 160 or so TCR beta chains that were cytomegalovirus-associated. A later analysis found TCR association rates differed by HLA locus, highest for DRB1 and lowest for HLA-C.

A remark on this clone: Its cognate antigen is unknown.

In germline, CDR1 is MNHNS, CDR2 SASEGT. This CDR3 region has 13 residues. V lost 2 bases, J lost 3 bases, and 6 bases lay in between. Both 60 Vbeta primers and 13 Jbeta primers went into the PCR. This table comes from immunoSEQ multiplex PCR, and its TCRdb copy is limited to in-frame clones, with some not included. The data contain approximately 150,000 clones, approximately 79% of them singletons. The clonotype comes from a woman in her 30s in good health and CMV-seronegative. Input material: PBMCs. This chain uses TRBV6-1 with TRBJ2-3, with D possibly matching TRBD1 (5 bases). Here the CDR3 DNA reads TGTGCCAGCAGTGAACAGGGAACAGATACGCAGTATTTT. This codes for CASSEQGTDTQYF.